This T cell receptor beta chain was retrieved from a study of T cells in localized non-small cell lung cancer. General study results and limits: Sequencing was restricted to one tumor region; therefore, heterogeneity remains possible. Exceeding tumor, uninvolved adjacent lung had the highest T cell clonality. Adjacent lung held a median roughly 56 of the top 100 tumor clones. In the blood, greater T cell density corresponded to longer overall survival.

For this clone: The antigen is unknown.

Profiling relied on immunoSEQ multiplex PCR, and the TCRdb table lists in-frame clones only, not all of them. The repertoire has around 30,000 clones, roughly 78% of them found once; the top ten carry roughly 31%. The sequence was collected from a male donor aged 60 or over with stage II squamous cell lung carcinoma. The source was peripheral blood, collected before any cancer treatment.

The CDR3 nucleotides are TGCGCCAGCTTCCCGTCGGTTAGGTTAAACTATGGCTACACCTTC. Translating it yields CASFPSVRLNYGYTF. The rearrangement links TRBV10-2 to TRBJ1-2; D call uncertain. Between the trimmed V and J ends, which lost 8 bases and 2 bases, there was a span of 18 bases. CDR3 length: 15 amino acids. Germline lookup yields CDR1 WSHSY and CDR2 SAAADI.